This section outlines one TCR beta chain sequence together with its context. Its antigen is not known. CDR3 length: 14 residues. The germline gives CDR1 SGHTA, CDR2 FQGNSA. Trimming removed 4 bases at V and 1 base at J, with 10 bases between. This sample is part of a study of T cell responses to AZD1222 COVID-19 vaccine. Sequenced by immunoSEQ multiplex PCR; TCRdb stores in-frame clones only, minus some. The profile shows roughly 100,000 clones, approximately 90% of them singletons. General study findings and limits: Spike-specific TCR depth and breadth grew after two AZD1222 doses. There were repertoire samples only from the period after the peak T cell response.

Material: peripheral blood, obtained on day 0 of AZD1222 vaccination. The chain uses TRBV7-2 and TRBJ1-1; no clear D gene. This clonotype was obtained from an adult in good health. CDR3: CASSWAGGNTEAFF. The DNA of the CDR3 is TGTGCCAGCAGCTGGGCGGGTGGGAACACTGAAGCTTTCTTT.